What follows are 13 T cell receptor beta chains derived from one specimen sequenced in a study of T cells in Graves' hyperthyroidism and ophthalmopathy. TCR beta CDR3 region amplification was performed from RNA transcripts. RT-PCR in the first round (using the HTBI primer set) targeted the TCR CDR3. Each CDR3 protein is one row after TCRdb ran MiXCR on the multiplex PCR reads. In the table there are about 360,000 distinct CDR3 sequences, roughly 13% of which are singletons. Input material: blood. These TCRs come from a woman younger than 30 with Graves' hyperthyroidism.

This clonotype was detected many times. The chain uses TRBV10-3 and TRBJ1-6; TRBD1 aligns across 7 bases. The CDR3 has 13 residues. The germline V gene encodes CDR1 ENHRY and CDR2 SYGVKD. Trimming cost V 11 bases and J 4 bases; bases outside gene matches: 5. This CDR3 reads CAAGGQYNSPLHF. The CDR3 coding sequence is TGTGCCGCGGGGGGACAGTATAATTCACCCCTCCACTTT.

The chain couples TRBV9 to TRBJ1-1; 7 bases match TRBD1. Trimming cost V 3 bases and J 0 bases; bases outside gene matches: 5. From germline, CDR1 is SGDLS and CDR2 YYNGEE. There are 15 residues in the CDR3. CDR3 residues: CASSGGQFLNTEAFF. The CDR3 DNA reads as TGTGCCAGCAGCGGGGGACAGTTTCTGAACACTGAAGCTTTCTTT.

The V and J genes are TRBV6-1 and TRBJ1-3; D is undetermined. CDR3 length: 15 residues. V was cut by 5 bases and J by 0 bases, with 11 bases left in between. Looked up from germline, CDR1 is MNHNS and CDR2 is SASEGT. The CDR3 spells CASSREGNSGNTIYF. For the CDR3, the DNA is TGTGCCAGCAGTAGAGAGGGTAACTCTGGAAACACCATATATTTT.

In this sample, this clonotype turned up many times. The rearrangement joins TRBV5-5 to TRBJ1-1; no firm D call. CDR3 size: 14 residues. The ends were cut back, 2 bases at V and 0 bases at J, with 8 bases in the middle. The V gene's germline CDR1 is SGHKS and CDR2 YYEKEE (reference sequence). As DNA, the CDR3 is TGTGCCAGCAGCTTTCGACCGATGAACACTGAAGCTTTCTTT. It translates to CASSFRPMNTEAFF.

The genes are TRBV5-1 and TRBJ2-2; 8 bases match TRBD1. J lost 4 bases, V lost 4 bases, and 9 bases had no gene match. The CDR3 runs to 16 residues. The germline V gene has CDR1 SGHRS and CDR2 YFSETQ. The CDR3 region has the DNA TGCGCCAGCAGCCTTCCAGGGGGCGCGGGCACCGGGGAGCTGTTTTTT. This sequence encodes CASSLPGGAGTGELFF. The entire variable domain, with the rest obtained from reference TRBV5-1 and TRBJ2-2, is as follows: KAGVTQTPRYLIKTRGQQVTLSCSPISGHRSVSWYQQTPGQGLQFLFEYFSETQRNKGNFPGRFSGRQFSNSRSEMNVSTLELGDSALYLCASSLPGGAGTGELFFGEGSRLTVL.

Many counts were recorded for this clonotype. V is TRBV28 and J is TRBJ1-3, with D possibly being TRBD1 (5 bases). The germline V and J ends were trimmed by 6 bases and 4 bases, with 16 bases remaining between them. This CDR3 has 15 amino acids. Germline CDR1 MDHEN, CDR2 SYDVKM. CDR3 protein: CASSLGDMGGNTIYF. The CDR3 region has the DNA TGTGCCAGCAGCCTAGGGGATATGGGGGGAAACACCATATATTTT.

This clonotype appeared many times. This chain connects TRBV12-3 or TRBV12-4 to TRBJ2-3; D is perhaps TRBD1 or TRBD2 (5 bases each). The germline V and J ends were trimmed by 9 bases and 1 base, with 17 bases remaining between them. This CDR3 comprises 15 residues. The CDR3 sequence is CASTLRDGGTDTQYF. CDR3 nucleotide sequence: TGTGCCAGTACCCTCCGGGACGGAGGCACAGATACGCAGTATTTT.

This clonotype was seen ten or more times. The chain recombines TRBV28 with TRBJ2-3, with 7 positions matching TRBD2. Trimming removed 6 bases from V and 4 bases from J; junction bases left unmatched: 4. CDR3 length equals 13 residues. CDR1 and CDR2 from the germline V gene are MDHEN and SYDVKM. The CDR3 reads CASRASGSDTQYF. The CDR3 DNA reads TGTGCCAGCAGGGCTAGCGGATCAGATACGCAGTATTTT.

In this sample, this clonotype turned up a few times. The genes are TRBV20-1 and TRBJ2-1; the match to TRBD1 covers 8 bases. V shed 5 bases, J shed 5 bases, and the junction held 8 bases outside the gene matches. The V gene's germline CDR1 is DFQATT and CDR2 SNEGSKA (reference sequence). The CDR3 is 14 amino acids. CDR3 sequence: CSAPRQGKDNEQFF. The CDR3 bases are TGCAGTGCTCCTCGACAGGGGAAGGACAATGAGCAGTTCTTC.

This clonotype was counted ten times or more. V and J are TRBV30 and TRBJ2-1, with D unclear. Trimming stripped 0 bases from V and 10 bases from J, with 7 bases between. CDR1 and CDR2 from the germline V gene are GTSNPN and SVGIG (reference sequence). This CDR3 has 11 amino acids. The CDR3 DNA follows: TGTGCCTGGAGTGTAGGTCCAGAGCAGTTCTTC. This codes for CAWSVGPEQFF.

This clonotype was seen many times. V usage is TRBV13 and J usage is TRBJ1-1; no definite D call. V was shortened by 0 bases and J by 1 base, with 6 bases between the two germline ends. CDR1 and CDR2 from the germline V gene are PRHDT and FYEKMQ (reference sequence). The CDR3 has 14 amino acids. CDR3 nucleotides: TGTGCCAGCAGCTTAGGTCACGGGAACACTGAAGCTTTCTTT. Translating gives CASSLGHGNTEAFF.

This clonotype was seen ten or more times. The genes are TRBV20-1 and TRBJ1-2, with 7 bases fitting TRBD1. V shed 0 bases and J 2 bases; nucleotides not matched to a gene: 6. This CDR3 is built from 15 residues. CDR1 is DFQATT and CDR2 is SNEGSKA in the germline V gene (reference sequence). DNA for the CDR3: TGCAGTGCTAGAGAAAGAGACAGGGTGAACTATGGCTACACCTTC. Translating gives CSARERDRVNYGYTF.

This clonotype was observed at least ten times. The gene calls are TRBV11-3 and TRBJ2-3, with a possible D match to TRBD2 (5 bases). CDR1 and CDR2 (germline): SGHNT, YENEEA. The length of the CDR3 is 12 residues. V was clipped by 4 bases and J by 4 bases, with 6 bases between them. This chain's CDR3 is CASSSEADTQYF. The CDR3 coding sequence is TGTGCCAGCAGCTCGGAGGCAGATACGCAGTATTTT.